The 17 T cell receptor beta chains below come from one sample, sequenced in a study of T cells in Graves' hyperthyroidism and ophthalmopathy. TCR beta CDR3 sequences were amplified from RNA transcripts. In the first-round RT-PCR of the TCR CDR3, the HTBI primer set was used. TCRdb reprocessed the multiplex PCR reads via MiXCR and lists one record per CDR3 protein. The table lists 600,000 to 750,000 distinct CDR3 sequences, roughly 17% of them singletons, with roughly a sixth in the top ten. The specimen sequenced was blood. These receptors were taken from a man aged 50-60 years with Graves' hyperthyroidism.

This chain links TRBV15 with TRBJ2-1; D is possibly TRBD1 (5 bases). The CDR3 covers 14 residues. The V end lost 5 bases, the J end lost 8 bases, and 16 bases lay between the germline ends. The germline V gene encodes CDR1 LNHNV and CDR2 YYDKDF (reference sequence). The CDR3 here is CATSFLDTAYEQFF. For the CDR3, the DNA is TGTGCCACCAGCTTTCTGGACACCGCCTATGAGCAGTTCTTC.

This clonotype was detected many times. The chain recombines TRBV9 with TRBJ2-1; TRBD2 matches 9 bases. Germline CDR1 and CDR2: SGDLS and YYNGEE. V shed 1 base, J shed 7 bases, and the junction held 6 bases outside the gene matches. CDR3 size: 15 residues. In DNA, the CDR3 is TGTGCCAGCAGCGTATCCCCAGCGGGAGGAAATGAGCAGTTCTTC. Residues: CASSVSPAGGNEQFF. Full variable domain (missing parts from reference TRBV9 and TRBJ2-1): DSGVTQTPKHLITATGQRVTLRCSPRSGDLSVYWYQQSLDQGLQFLIQYYNGEERAKGNILERFSAQQFPDLHSELNLSSLELGDSALYFCASSVSPAGGNEQFFGPGTRLTVL.

This clonotype occurred once. This chain joins TRBV29-1 and TRBJ2-2; D uncertain. The germline V and J ends were trimmed by 2 bases and 2 bases, with 9 bases remaining between them. There are 14 residues in the CDR3. The germline V gene has CDR1 SQVTM and CDR2 ANQGSEA. The CDR3 DNA sequence: TGCAGCGTTGAACGTGGGTCCAACACCGGGGAGCTGTTTTTT. Translating gives CSVERGSNTGELFF.

V usage is TRBV12-5 and J usage is TRBJ2-1; TRBD2 aligns across 8 bases. The CDR3 has 13 residues. V lost 2 bases to trimming and J lost 7 bases; unmatched junction nucleotides: 1. Germline CDR1 LGHNT, CDR2 FRNRAP. The CDR3 loop is CASGLTSGNEQFF. DNA of the CDR3: TGTGCTAGTGGTTTGACTAGCGGTAATGAGCAGTTCTTC.

This clonotype was observed a handful of times. The CDR3 DNA is TGCAGTGCTAGCGACCTCTCTCCGACAGGGGGCAGCTATGGCTACACCTTC. It yields the protein CSASDLSPTGGSYGYTF. The chain carries TRBV20-1 and TRBJ1-2; 10 bases are shared with TRBD1. The V and J ends lost 3 bases and 4 bases, in that order; junction bases with no gene match: 14. CDR1 is DFQATT and CDR2 is SNEGSKA in the germline V gene (reference sequence). This CDR3 is 17 amino acids long.

The genes are TRBV10-2 and TRBJ2-3, with D possibly called TRBD1 or TRBD2 (5 bases each). Trimming removed 0 bases from V and 3 bases from J, with 10 bases in between. Germline CDR1 and CDR2: WSHSY and SAAADI. The CDR3 is 15 residues long. The CDR3 spells CASSESRGETDTQYF. The CDR3 region has the DNA TGCGCCAGCAGTGAGTCGAGAGGGGAGACAGATACGCAGTATTTT.

This clonotype was counted many times. The chain uses TRBV18 and TRBJ2-3; D gene uncertain. The CDR3 sequence is 14 residues long. Per the germline V gene, CDR1 is KGHSH and CDR2 is LQKENI. Trimming took off 3 bases at V and 3 bases at J, with 10 bases between the two ends. CDR3 in DNA: TGTGCCAGCTCACCTTCCATCGGGACAGATACGCAGTATTTT. Translating gives CASSPSIGTDTQYF.

This clonotype has ten or more counts. This chain uses TRBV3-1 with TRBJ1-6, with TRBD1 identical over 10 bases. In germline, CDR1 is LGHDT, CDR2 YNNKEL (reference sequence). Trimming at V came to 4 bases and at J to 8 bases, leaving 5 bases not matched to a gene. CDR3 size: 15 residues. The CDR3 DNA sequence: TGTGCCAGCAGCCCCCCGGGACAGGGGTATTCACCCCTCCACTTT. It specifies CASSPPGQGYSPLHF. The variable domain in full, with the rest retrieved from reference TRBV3-1 and TRBJ1-6, is DTAVSQTPKYLVTQMGNDKSIKCEQNLGHDTMYWYKQDSKKFLKIMFSYNNKELIINETVPNRFSPKSPDKAHLNLHINSLELGDSAVYFCASSPPGQGYSPLHFGNGTRLTVT.

This clonotype was counted only a few times. Sequence at one end of the junction differs from germline and may be a read error. The chain has TRBV12-3 or TRBV12-4 and TRBJ2-3, with 10 bases aligning to TRBD2. The CDR3 loop spans 15 amino acids. DNA of the CDR3: TGTGCCAGCAGTCCTAGCGGGAGAAATCTAGATACGCAGTGTTTT. This translates into CASSPSGRNLDTQCF.

This clonotype was picked up many times. The V call is TRBV6-1, the J call TRBJ1-3; maybe TRBD1 (6 bases). The CDR3 runs to 16 residues. V was cut by 3 bases and J by 2 bases, with 14 bases left in between. CDR1 is MNHNS, CDR2 SASEGT, per germline. The chain's CDR3 is CASSDASTGPGNTIYF. DNA for the CDR3: TGTGCCAGCAGTGATGCCTCGACAGGCCCTGGAAACACCATATATTTT.

This clonotype occurred many times. V usage is TRBV7-9 and J usage is TRBJ1-1; tentative D call: TRBD1 (6 bases). This CDR3 spans 14 amino acids. The V gene's germline CDR1 is SEHNR and CDR2 FQNEAQ (reference sequence). Trimming pared 4 bases from V and 4 bases from J, leaving 13 bases between. This CDR3 is CASSSGGASTEAFF. DNA for the CDR3: TGTGCCAGCAGCTCGGGGGGGGCGAGCACTGAAGCTTTCTTT.

V and J are TRBV2 and TRBJ2-7; 7 nucleotides match TRBD2. The CDR3 spans 14 residues. Trimming removed 10 bases from V and 2 bases from J; junction bases left unmatched: 11. CDR1 SNHLY and CDR2 FYNNEI come from the germline V gene. CDR3 DNA sequence: TGTGCCACCAACAAGCGGGACGTCACCTACGAGCAGTACTTC. This sequence encodes CATNKRDVTYEQYF. Using reference TRBV2 and TRBJ2-7 for the parts outside the CDR3, the full variable domain is EPEVTQTPSHQVTQMGQEVILRCVPISNHLYFYWYRQILGQKVEFLVSFYNNEISEKSEIFDDQFSVERPDGSNFTLKIRSTKLEDSAMYFCATNKRDVTYEQYFGPGTRLTVT.

In its sample, this clonotype was seen many times. The chain links TRBV3-1 to TRBJ2-3; 7 bases fit TRBD2. The germline gives CDR1 LGHDT, CDR2 YNNKEL (reference sequence). There are 15 residues in the CDR3. With V trimmed by 4 bases and J by 6 bases, 10 bases remained unmatched. The DNA for the CDR3 is TGTGCCAGCAGCCCGGGACTACCGGCTTCCGATACGCAGTATTTT. Its translation is CASSPGLPASDTQYF.

The chain recombines TRBV7-9 with TRBJ1-6; no clear D. With 7 bases removed from V and 10 bases from J, the gap between germline ends came to 11 bases. The CDR3 covers 12 residues. Germline V lookup: CDR1 SEHNR, CDR2 FQNEAQ (reference sequence). The CDR3 is CASTRAGSPLHF. DNA of the CDR3: TGTGCCAGCACCCGCGCTGGGTCACCCCTCCACTTT.

This clonotype was counted between two and nine times. The gene calls are TRBV7-8 and TRBJ2-7; perhaps TRBD1 as D (5 bases). Per the germline V gene, CDR1 is SGHVS and CDR2 is FQNEAQ. V gave up 3 bases and J gave up 6 bases, with 15 bases separating them. The CDR3 spans 14 residues. CDR3 loop: CASSFEAGNSEQYF. The CDR3 DNA reads TGTGCCAGCAGCTTCGAGGCAGGGAATAGCGAGCAGTACTTC.

The chain has TRBV6-1 and TRBJ2-1, with 10 bases fitting TRBD1. Per germline, CDR1 MNHNS and CDR2 SASEGT. With V trimmed by 2 bases and J by 2 bases, 6 bases remained unmatched. This CDR3 spans 17 amino acids. DNA of the CDR3: TGTGCCAGCAGTGAATCCGGGACAGGGGCCCCCTACAATGAGCAGTTCTTC. Translation: CASSESGTGAPYNEQFF.

This clonotype was recorded at least ten times. The rearrangement joins TRBV27 to TRBJ2-7, with a weak D call TRBD1 (5 bases). Germline assignment: CDR1 MNHEY and CDR2 SMNVEV (reference sequence). V was trimmed by 7 bases and J by 3 bases, leaving 22 bases between them. The CDR3 contains 16 residues. The CDR3 reads CASKFTADSRIYEQYF. The DNA of the CDR3 is TGTGCCAGCAAATTCACAGCTGACAGTCGAATCTACGAGCAGTACTTC.